This is a list of T cell receptor beta chains from one sample in a study of brain T cells in children with intractable seizures. Assay used: immunoSEQ multiplex PCR; TCRdb lists only in-frame clones, some missing. The table records tens of thousands of clones, about 92% of them present only once. The sequenced sample was peripheral blood, obtained at surgery. These receptors were collected from a boy under two years old with tuberous sclerosis and intractable seizures. Both conserved end residues are part of each CDR3. D genes are given only for firm matches. Size is stated for part of the rows, as once, few or many counts, or as a class when the clone is expanded.

>13|TRBD1|TRBV10-3|.|TRBJ1-2
CAISFGTGYGYTF
TGTGCCATCAGTTTCGGGACAGGCTATGGCTACACCTTC
>13|.|TRBV5-6|.|TRBJ1-2
CASSLLGQLGYTF
TGTGCCAGCAGCTTACTCGGACAGCTCGGCTACACCTTC
>13|TRBD1|TRBV27|.|TRBJ1-2
CASRQGANYGYTF
TGTGCCAGCAGACAGGGGGCGAACTATGGCTACACCTTC
>13|.|TRBV27|.|TRBJ1-1
CASSAAGETEAFF
TGTGCCAGCAGTGCCGCGGGGGAGACTGAAGCTTTCTTT
>13|.|TRBV23-1|.|TRBJ1-2
CASRRDNNYGYTF
TGCGCCAGCAGGCGGGACAATAACTATGGCTACACCTTC
>18|.|TRBV11-2|.|TRBJ2-7
CASSPLRRGGSKTYEQYF
TGTGCCAGCAGCCCCCTTAGGCGGGGCGGTTCAAAGACCTACGAGCAGTACTTC
>16|TRBD2|TRBV4-1|.|TRBJ2-3
CASSQVQREGTDTQYF
TGCGCCAGCAGCCAAGTCCAACGGGAGGGCACAGATACGCAGTATTTT
>15|.|TRBV4-1|.|TRBJ1-6
CASSPSPGTNSPLHF
TGCGCCAGCAGCCCGAGTCCAGGCACTAATTCACCCCTCCACTTT
>17|.|TRBV4-1|.|TRBJ2-2
CASSQVGTGSNTGELFF
TGCGCCAGCAGCCAAGTCGGGACCGGGAGCAACACCGGGGAGCTGTTTTTT
>13|.|TRBV3-1/TRBV3-2|.|TRBJ2-7
CASSQARGHEQYF
TGTGCCAGCAGCCAGGCCAGGGGCCACGAGCAGTACTTC
>16|.|TRBV5-8|.|TRBJ2-1
CASTSSPQGSYNEQFF
TGTGCCAGCACCTCCTCGCCACAGGGCTCCTACAATGAGCAGTTCTTC
>14|TRBD1|TRBV11-2|.|TRBJ2-1
CASSSGHGQVRRFF
TGTGCCAGCAGCTCAGGCCATGGACAGGTGAGACGGTTCTTC
>15|TRBD1|TRBV7-9|.|TRBJ1-1
CASSLAGGQGKLSFF
TGTGCCAGCAGCTTAGCGGGGGGACAGGGAAAGTTGTCTTTCTTT
>15|.|TRBV7-9|.|TRBJ2-2
CASSLGVIGAGELFF
TGTGCCAGCAGCTTGGGAGTCATCGGGGCCGGGGAGCTGTTTTTT
>13|.|TRBV12-3/TRBV12-4|.|TRBJ1-5
CASSFRGNQPQHF
TGTGCCAGCAGTTTTAGGGGCAATCAGCCCCAGCATTTT
>18|TRBD2|TRBV24-1|.|TRBJ2-1
CATSTGLAGARSYNEQFF
TGTGCCACCAGCACTGGACTAGCGGGGGCGCGCTCCTACAATGAGCAGTTCTTC
>14|.|TRBV9|.|TRBJ1-1
CASSPTQLGTEAFF
TGTGCCAGCAGCCCTACCCAGTTGGGCACTGAAGCTTTCTTT
>14|.|TRBV27|once|TRBJ2-1
CASSLAGYYNEQFF
TGTGCCAGCAGTTTAGCGGGATACTACAATGAGCAGTTCTTC
>17|.|TRBV5-8|.|TRBJ1-5
CASSLDSRDNYWAPQHF
TGTGCCAGCAGCTTGGACTCCCGGGACAATTACTGGGCGCCCCAGCATTTT
>11|.|TRBV24-1|.|TRBJ2-4
CATSDRNIQYF
TGTGCCACCAGTGATCGAAACATTCAGTACTTC
>14|TRBD2|TRBV7-3|.|TRBJ2-1
CASSYYGTSHEQFF
TGTGCCAGCAGCTACTACGGGACTAGCCATGAGCAGTTCTTC
>13|.|TRBV28|.|TRBJ1-1
CASSEGITTEAFF
TGTGCCAGCAGTGAGGGGATAACCACTGAAGCTTTCTTT
>14|TRBD1|TRBV29-1|.|TRBJ1-1
CSVVTGTRSTEAFF
TGCAGCGTGGTGACAGGGACGAGGTCTACTGAAGCTTTCTTT
>13|TRBD1|TRBV5-8|once|TRBJ2-2
CASSRQGDGELFF
TGTGCCAGCAGCAGACAGGGGGACGGGGAGCTGTTTTTT
>12|TRBD1|TRBV27|.|TRBJ2-3
CASSPGTGTQYF
TGTGCCAGCAGTCCTGGGACAGGTACGCAGTATTTT
>17|.|TRBV3-1/TRBV3-2|.|TRBJ2-3
CASSQVERWGGTDTQYF
TGTGCCAGCAGCCAAGTGGAACGTTGGGGCGGCACAGATACGCAGTATTTT
>13|.|TRBV7-9|.|TRBJ2-1
CASSLRLGNEQFF
TGTGCCAGCAGCCTCCGACTAGGCAATGAGCAGTTCTTC
>14|.|TRBV30|.|TRBJ1-6
CAWRWGRNNSPLHF
TGTGCCTGGAGGTGGGGGAGGAATAATTCACCCCTCCACTTT
>17|.|TRBV19|.|TRBJ2-6
CASSSPWTDSGANVLTF
TGTGCCAGTAGTTCCCCGTGGACCGACTCCGGGGCCAACGTCCTGACTTTC
>14|.|TRBV7-9|.|TRBJ2-3
CASKRKGGTDTQYF
TGTGCCAGCAAAAGGAAAGGGGGCACAGATACGCAGTATTTT
>15|TRBD2|TRBV7-8|.|TRBJ2-7
CASFPGGRSSYEQYF
TGTGCCAGCTTCCCGGGAGGCAGAAGCTCCTACGAGCAGTACTTC
>16|TRBD1|TRBV15|.|TRBJ1-5
CATSGERQGDDQPQHF
TGTGCCACCAGCGGAGAACGACAGGGGGATGATCAGCCCCAGCATTTT
>12|.|TRBV15|.|TRBJ2-3
CATSRDTDTQYF
TGTGCCACCAGCAGAGACACAGATACGCAGTATTTT
>16|.|TRBV4-1|.|TRBJ1-2
CASSQVNRAPIYGYTF
TGCGCCAGCAGCCAAGTAAACAGGGCCCCAATCTATGGCTACACCTTC
>10|.|TRBV20-1|.|TRBJ1-1
CQKSRGEAFF
TGCCAAAAGTCCAGGGGTGAAGCTTTCTTT
>15|.|TRBV5-4|.|TRBJ2-2
CASSLERGGTGELFF
TGTGCCAGCAGCTTGGAGAGGGGAGGCACCGGGGAGCTGTTTTTT
>15|.|TRBV4-1|.|TRBJ1-2
CASSEHSTANYGYTF
TGCGCCAGCAGCGAACATTCCACCGCTAACTATGGCTACACCTTC
>15|TRBD1|TRBV10-2|.|TRBJ1-6
CASTQGGIYNSPLHF
TGCGCCAGCACCCAGGGGGGGATCTATAATTCACCCCTCCACTTT
>24|.|TRBV19|.|TRBJ2-3
CASSIALNDNPHNTRDRSGDTQYF
TGTGCCAGTAGTATAGCCCTAAATGACAACCCACACAACACTAGGGATAGGAGTGGGGATACGCAGTATTTT
>15|.|TRBV11-3|once|TRBJ2-2
CASSLGTVNTGELFF
TGTGCCAGCAGCTTAGGGACAGTTAACACCGGGGAGCTGTTTTTT